The 17 T cell receptor beta chains reported below all come from one sample, sequenced in a study of blood T cells in healthy people across ages (dated by TCRdb to the mid-2010s). The method was 5' RACE. Data came from an Illumina HiSeq 2500. A second roughly 6 to 11 cycle PCR used a sample-barcoded 5' primer and a J-beta primer mix. TCRdb passed the public sequencing reads through fastp at Q25 and MiXCR, retaining productive beta sequences. Each entry is one CDR3 protein sequence, shown with its most common DNA and genes. The sample includes over a million distinct CDR3 sequences, with 42% observed a single time. Jointly, the top ten make up 7.9% of the sample. The sequenced sample consisted of blood. These TCRs come from a woman aged 18-29 years in good health.

This clonotype has more than one count but fewer than ten. The rearrangement links TRBV5-1 to TRBJ1-6; TRBD1 aligns across 8 bases. Trimming at V came to 1 base and at J to 8 bases, leaving 5 bases not matched to a gene. Germline V gene lookup returns CDR1 SGHRS and CDR2 YFSETQ. The CDR3 is 15 amino acids. CDR3 DNA sequence: TGCGCCAGCAGCTTGCAAGCGACAGGGGATTCACCCCTCCACTTT. This gives the protein CASSLQATGDSPLHF.

V is TRBV18 and J is TRBJ1-5, with D hard to call. Per germline, CDR1 KGHSH and CDR2 LQKENI. This CDR3 contains 18 residues. Trimming removed 2 bases at V and 7 bases at J, with 24 bases between. The CDR3: CASSPYEVRKGSRQPQHF. CDR3 coding DNA: TGTGCCAGCTCACCATATGAGGTCCGCAAGGGTTCACGACAGCCCCAGCATTTT.

The table lists this clonotype with a few counts. J is TRBJ2-5 and V is TRBV29-1, with 12 nucleotides matching TRBD1. This CDR3 comprises 14 residues. V lost 4 bases, J lost 5 bases, and 5 bases stayed unmatched. Germline CDR1 reads SQVTM; CDR2 reads ANQGSEA. The CDR3: CSVAGTGGEETQYF. The DNA of the CDR3 is TGCAGCGTTGCAGGGACAGGGGGCGAGGAGACCCAGTACTTC.

This clonotype has just a few counts. In nucleotides, the CDR3 is TGTGCCAGCACCGCCTCCCTCGGCGGCACCGGGGAGCTGTTTTTT. This encodes CASTASLGGTGELFF. The chain employs TRBV18 and TRBJ2-2, with unresolved D. The V and J ends lost 8 bases and 4 bases respectively, with 17 bases between them. The CDR3 is made up of 15 amino acids. CDR1 and CDR2 (germline): KGHSH, LQKENI. The variable domain in full, completed from reference TRBV18 and TRBJ2-2, reads NAGVMQNPRHLVRRRGQEARLRCSPMKGHSHVYWYRQLPEEGLKFMVYLQKENIIDESGMPKERFSAEFPKEGPSILRIQQVVRGDSAAYFCASTASLGGTGELFFGEGSRLTVL.

The rearrangement joins TRBV6-2 or TRBV6-3 to TRBJ1-2; a weak D match, TRBD1 (5 bases). From germline, CDR1 is MNHEY and CDR2 SVGEGT. Trimming removed 5 bases from V and 6 bases from J, with 16 bases in between. The CDR3 totals 14 residues. In nucleotides, the CDR3 is TGTGCCAGCAGTGACCTCGACAGAAGTCATGGCTACACCTTC. Protein sequence: CASSDLDRSHGYTF.

Comments on this clonotype: A much bigger clone sits one base away, suggesting this may be a read error. V is TRBV6-2 or TRBV6-3 and J is TRBJ2-5; no firm D call. The V gene's germline CDR1 is MNHEY and CDR2 SVGEGT. V was trimmed by 5 bases and J by 11 bases, leaving 18 bases between them. The length of the CDR3 is 13 residues. CDR3 sequence (DNA): TGTGCCAGCAGTGACGCATATCGAGGAGAGCAGTACTTC. Encoded protein: CASSDAYRGEQYF.

This clonotype has a handful of counts. This chain links TRBV10-3 with TRBJ2-1; TRBD1 might be the D (5 bases). V shed 4 bases and J shed 0 bases, with 13 bases lying between them. In germline, CDR1 is ENHRY, CDR2 SYGVKD. The CDR3 runs to 16 residues. The CDR3 region is CAISGTDIASYNEQFF. The DNA of the CDR3 is TGTGCCATCAGTGGAACGGACATCGCCTCCTACAATGAGCAGTTCTTC.

The chain combines TRBV29-1 with TRBJ2-2; maybe TRBD1 (6 bases). The V and J ends lost 4 bases and 6 bases respectively, with 12 bases between them. This CDR3 is 13 amino acids long. Germline V lookup: CDR1 SQVTM, CDR2 ANQGSEA. Written as DNA, the CDR3 is TGCAGCGTTGGGGCAGGGGTTGCCGGGGAGCTGTTTTTT. Amino acid sequence: CSVGAGVAGELFF.

This rearrangement joins TRBV4-1 to TRBJ2-1; D remains unclear. This CDR3 has 15 amino acids. Trimming removed 1 base at V and 8 bases at J, with 15 bases between. Germline-derived CDR1 and CDR2 are MGHRA and YSYEKL. CDR3 residues: CASSQGLSDGDEQFF. CDR3 bases: TGCGCCAGCAGCCAAGGCCTAAGCGATGGAGATGAGCAGTTCTTC.

The chain joins TRBV4-1 to TRBJ2-7; D is ambiguous. There are 14 residues in the CDR3. CDR1 and CDR2 (germline): MGHRA, YSYEKL. V lost 3 bases and J lost 5, with 14 bases in between. CDR3 region: CASSHGTSTHEQYF. DNA of the CDR3: TGCGCCAGCAGCCACGGCACAAGCACCCACGAGCAGTACTTC.

This clonotype occurred a few times. This rearrangement joins TRBV6-5 to TRBJ2-4; TRBD1 matches 7 bases. CDR1 is MNHEY, CDR2 SVGAGI, per germline. J lost 13 bases, V lost 1 base, and 16 bases had no gene match. The CDR3 is 16 amino acids. The CDR3 loop reads CASSYWDGTDPWEQYF. As DNA, the CDR3 is TGTGCCAGCAGTTACTGGGACGGGACAGACCCTTGGGAGCAGTACTTC.

The J gene is TRBJ2-5, the V gene TRBV20-1; a possible D gene is TRBD2 (5 bases). Germline lookup yields CDR1 DFQATT and CDR2 SNEGSKA (reference sequence). This CDR3 region has 14 residues. The V end lost 4 bases, the J end lost 11 bases, and 23 bases lay between the germline ends. CDR3 sequence: CSATRESSYNEQYF. The CDR3 DNA follows: TGCAGTGCTACCCGGGAAAGCTCCTACAATGAGCAGTACTTC.

This clonotype was observed a handful of times. J is TRBJ2-7 and V is TRBV7-6, with D possibly matching TRBD1 (6 bases). The CDR3 spans 15 residues. Trimming shortened V by 5 bases and J by 0 bases, and 14 bases separated the two germline ends. Germline V lookup: CDR1 SGHVS, CDR2 FNYEAQ. This CDR3 reads CASSRVKGVSYEQYF. In DNA form, the CDR3 reads TGTGCCAGCAGCCGCGTGAAGGGGGTCTCCTACGAGCAGTACTTC.

This clonotype was detected only once. The rearrangement joins TRBV12-3 or TRBV12-4 to TRBJ2-1; 11 bases map to TRBD2. Germline trimming cut 6 bases from V and 4 bases from J; bases unmatched to any gene: 5. The CDR3 contains 15 residues. This chain's CDR3 is CASSVTSGEYNEQFF. CDR3 DNA sequence: TGTGCCAGCAGCGTGACTAGCGGGGAATACAATGAGCAGTTCTTC.

With respect to this clonotype: The junction departs from the called germline gene at one end, perhaps through a read error. The chain combines TRBV29-1 with TRBJ2-5; D unclear. Looked up from germline, CDR1 is SQVTM and CDR2 is ANQGSEA. The CDR3 contains 14 residues. The CDR3 DNA follows: TGCAGCGTTGAGGATAGCAACCAACAAGGGACCCAGTACTTC. The encoded protein is CSVEDSNQQGTQYF.

The sample holds a few counts of this clonotype. The rearrangement joins TRBV7-9 to TRBJ2-1, with TRBD1 matching 9 bases. Per the germline V gene, CDR1 is SEHNR and CDR2 is FQNEAQ (reference sequence). Trimming removed 5 bases from V and 10 bases from J; junction bases left unmatched: 12. This CDR3 spans 15 amino acids. Here the CDR3 DNA reads TGTGCCAGCAGCCAACCGACAGGGGGGGCCGGGGAGCAGTTCTTC. Translation gives CASSQPTGGAGEQFF.

The chain combines TRBV29-1 with TRBJ1-2; possible D gene TRBD1, 6 bases. V was pared by 4 bases and J by 0 bases, with 9 bases between. The CDR3 covers 13 residues. In germline, CDR1 is SQVTM, CDR2 ANQGSEA. The CDR3 sequence: CSVGTDTNYGYTF. The DNA of the CDR3 is TGCAGCGTTGGGACAGACACTAACTATGGCTACACCTTC.